This T cell receptor (beta chain) was observed in a study of Graves' ophthalmopathy and Graves' hyperthyroidism. The overall study: If no ophthalmopathy appeared within 18 months of follow-up, hyperthyroidism was termed stable. Regarding the study as a whole: Detected in blood as well were most expanded thyroid clonotypes with frequency above 0.001. Ophthalmopathy progression cases were predicted by the model with roughly 64% sensitivity and 72% to 80% specificity.

From RNA, the CDR3 regions of TCR beta chains were amplified and sequenced. HTBI-primed first-round RT-PCR preceded second-round multiplex PCR. Using its own MiXCR run on the multiplex PCR reads, TCRdb lists one record per CDR3 protein. The data hold 500,000 to 700,000 distinct CDR3 sequences, with approximately 35% observed a single time. For this clonotype: Its antigen is not known.

Each hyperthyroidism patient was newly diagnosed, with under 2 months' duration, and aged 18 to 65. This receptor was identified in an adult man with Graves' hyperthyroidism. Sequencing was carried out using peripheral blood or thyroid tissue (not recorded which).

The CDR3 DNA follows: TGCAGCGTCGGCGGACAGGGGTTTACCGGGGAGCTGTTTTTT. Amino acid sequence: CSVGGQGFTGELFF. This chain uses TRBV29-1 with TRBJ2-2; 9 bases agree with TRBD1. This CDR3 is 14 amino acids long. With V trimmed by 6 bases and J by 5 bases, 7 bases remained unmatched. The germline CDR1 and CDR2 sequences are SQVTM and ANQGSEA.